A selection of T cell receptor beta chains follows, all from one sample in a study of blood T cell repertoires in COVID-19. TCRdb's copy holds only in-frame clones and misses some; the assay was immunoSEQ multiplex PCR. The sample holds some 100,000 clones, more than 75% seen once. Sequenced material: peripheral blood. The receptor set was obtained from an elderly woman with active COVID-19. The CDR3 runs from the conserved cysteine through the conserved F or W. D genes are given only for firm matches. Size tells how often a clone was seen (once, few, many) or the class of an expanded clone, and some rows leave it out.

d_call: TRBD1; j_call: TRBJ2-5; clone_size: once; v_call: TRBV27; cdr3_aa: CASVRTAHRGETQYF; cdr3_nt: TGTGCCAGCGTGAGAACGGCACACAGGGGAGAGACCCAGTACTTC
d_call: NA; j_call: TRBJ1-1; clone_size: NA; v_call: TRBV28; cdr3_aa: CASIGVGGRTEAFF; cdr3_nt: TGTGCCAGCATAGGAGTCGGGGGAAGGACTGAAGCTTTCTTT
d_call: TRBD1; j_call: TRBJ1-6; clone_size: NA; v_call: TRBV7-6; cdr3_aa: CASSPRSGTGLYSPLHF; cdr3_nt: TGTGCCAGCAGCCCTCGCTCGGGGACAGGGCTTTATTCACCCCTCCACTTT
d_call: TRBD1; j_call: TRBJ1-6; clone_size: NA; v_call: TRBV7-3; cdr3_aa: CASSAGTVDSPLHF; cdr3_nt: TGTGCCAGCAGCGCGGGGACAGTGGATTCACCCCTCCACTTT
d_call: TRBD1; j_call: TRBJ1-6; clone_size: NA; v_call: TRBV19; cdr3_aa: CASSIDSGTGAQSLHF; cdr3_nt: TGTGCCAGTAGTATAGATTCGGGGACAGGGGCCCAATCTCTCCACTTT
d_call: NA; j_call: TRBJ1-1; clone_size: NA; v_call: TRBV5-6; cdr3_aa: CASSYVMRQNTEAFF; cdr3_nt: TGTGCCAGCAGCTACGTAATGCGGCAGAACACTGAAGCTTTCTTT
d_call: NA; j_call: TRBJ1-1; clone_size: NA; v_call: TRBV15; cdr3_aa: CATSRQGITEAFF; cdr3_nt: TGTGCCACCAGCAGGCAGGGCATCACTGAAGCTTTCTTT
d_call: TRBD1; j_call: TRBJ1-5; clone_size: NA; v_call: TRBV4-2; cdr3_aa: CASSQDRVTQPQHF; cdr3_nt: TGTGCCAGCAGCCAGGACAGGGTTACTCAGCCCCAGCATTTT
d_call: TRBD2; j_call: TRBJ2-1; clone_size: NA; v_call: TRBV6-6; cdr3_aa: CASTGTKDNNEQFF; cdr3_nt: TGTGCCAGTACCGGGACTAAAGATAACAATGAGCAGTTCTTC
d_call: NA; j_call: TRBJ2-5; clone_size: NA; v_call: TRBV11-2; cdr3_aa: CASSLSHQGETQYF; cdr3_nt: TGTGCCAGCAGCTTAAGCCACCAGGGTGAGACCCAGTACTTC
d_call: NA; j_call: TRBJ2-3; clone_size: NA; v_call: TRBV7-2; cdr3_aa: CASSPEGSSTDTQYF; cdr3_nt: TGTGCCAGCAGCCCCGAGGGTTCTAGCACAGATACGCAGTATTTT
d_call: NA; j_call: TRBJ2-3; clone_size: NA; v_call: TRBV6-5; cdr3_aa: CASSYQVSGTDTQYF; cdr3_nt: TGTGCCAGCAGTTACCAAGTATCGGGCACAGATACGCAGTATTTT
d_call: NA; j_call: TRBJ2-4; clone_size: NA; v_call: TRBV7-2; cdr3_aa: CASSIWLGRGNIQYF; cdr3_nt: TGTGCCAGCAGCATTTGGCTGGGGAGAGGAAACATTCAGTACTTC
d_call: TRBD2; j_call: TRBJ2-1; clone_size: NA; v_call: TRBV7-2; cdr3_aa: CASSLNRRINLGLALGLFF; cdr3_nt: TGTGCCAGCAGCTTAAATAGGCGTATAAACTTGGGACTAGCCCTCGGCTTGTTCTTC
d_call: NA; j_call: TRBJ2-2; clone_size: NA; v_call: TRBV30; cdr3_aa: CAWARTNTGELFF; cdr3_nt: TGTGCCTGGGCTCGCACAAACACCGGGGAGCTGTTTTTT
d_call: NA; j_call: TRBJ2-3; clone_size: NA; v_call: TRBV4-2; cdr3_aa: CASSQEPGWGGTDTQYF; cdr3_nt: TGTGCCAGCAGCCAAGAGCCCGGATGGGGGGGCACAGATACGCAGTATTTT
d_call: NA; j_call: TRBJ2-1; clone_size: NA; v_call: TRBV28; cdr3_aa: CASSPLLVGNEQFF; cdr3_nt: TGTGCCAGCAGTCCTCTCCTAGTGGGCAATGAGCAGTTCTTC
d_call: TRBD2; j_call: TRBJ2-1; clone_size: once; v_call: TRBV10-2; cdr3_aa: CATATSGTGNEQFF; cdr3_nt: TGCGCCACCGCGACTAGCGGGACTGGAAATGAGCAGTTCTTC
d_call: TRBD2; j_call: TRBJ2-3; clone_size: NA; v_call: TRBV27; cdr3_aa: CASTLNPAGGTDTQYF; cdr3_nt: TGTGCCAGCACCCTTAACCCTGCGGGAGGGACAGATACGCAGTATTTT
d_call: TRBD2; j_call: TRBJ2-7; clone_size: NA; v_call: TRBV5-4; cdr3_aa: CASSFKRLAGAYEQYF; cdr3_nt: TGTGCCAGCAGCTTTAAGCGACTAGCGGGAGCCTACGAGCAGTACTTC
d_call: TRBD2; j_call: TRBJ2-7; clone_size: NA; v_call: TRBV28; cdr3_aa: CASSSLYPKAGGPKEQYF; cdr3_nt: TGTGCCAGCAGTTCTCTTTACCCCAAAGCGGGAGGGCCGAAGGAGCAGTACTTC
d_call: NA; j_call: TRBJ1-3; clone_size: NA; v_call: TRBV18; cdr3_aa: CASSLDRMPGNTIYF; cdr3_nt: TGTGCCAGCTCACTCGACAGGATGCCGGGAAACACCATATATTTT
d_call: TRBD1; j_call: TRBJ1-1; clone_size: NA; v_call: TRBV6-5; cdr3_aa: CASSYRGQQNTEAFF; cdr3_nt: TGTGCCAGCAGTTACAGGGGACAGCAGAACACTGAAGCTTTCTTT
d_call: TRBD1; j_call: TRBJ2-3; clone_size: once; v_call: TRBV3-1/TRBV3-2; cdr3_aa: CASSQLAGTGRPDTQYF; cdr3_nt: TGTGCCAGCAGCCAACTAGCCGGGACAGGGAGGCCAGATACGCAGTATTTT
d_call: TRBD1; j_call: TRBJ1-2; clone_size: few; v_call: TRBV5-1; cdr3_aa: CASSLLTGVYGYTF; cdr3_nt: TGCGCCAGCAGCTTGTTGACAGGGGTTTATGGCTACACCTTC
d_call: NA; j_call: TRBJ2-1; clone_size: NA; v_call: TRBV6-4; cdr3_aa: CASSDSWTRGYNEQFF; cdr3_nt: TGTGCCAGCAGTGACTCGTGGACCAGGGGCTACAATGAGCAGTTCTTC
d_call: TRBD2; j_call: TRBJ2-5; clone_size: once; v_call: TRBV18; cdr3_aa: CASSPGGRETQYF; cdr3_nt: TGTGCCAGCTCACCGGGGGGGAGAGAGACCCAGTACTTC
d_call: NA; j_call: TRBJ1-5; clone_size: NA; v_call: TRBV27; cdr3_aa: CASSFSAGDPQHF; cdr3_nt: TGTGCCAGCAGTTTCTCGGCAGGGGATCCCCAGCATTTT
d_call: TRBD2; j_call: TRBJ2-7; clone_size: NA; v_call: TRBV7-2; cdr3_aa: CASSLGGLAGATYEQYF; cdr3_nt: TGTGCCAGCAGCTTAGGGGGACTAGCGGGAGCCACCTACGAGCAGTACTTC
d_call: TRBD1; j_call: TRBJ1-6; clone_size: NA; v_call: TRBV28; cdr3_aa: CASRVWGTGYNSPLHF; cdr3_nt: TGTGCCAGCAGGGTTTGGGGGACAGGGTATAATTCACCCCTCCACTTT
d_call: TRBD2; j_call: TRBJ2-1; clone_size: once; v_call: TRBV7-2; cdr3_aa: CASSLDPAGAGEQFF; cdr3_nt: TGTGCCAGCAGCTTAGACCCAGCGGGAGCGGGTGAGCAGTTCTTC
d_call: NA; j_call: TRBJ1-3; clone_size: NA; v_call: TRBV9; cdr3_aa: CASSVDRVVSNTIYF; cdr3_nt: TGTGCCAGCAGCGTAGACAGGGTTGTGTCCAACACCATATATTTT
d_call: TRBD2; j_call: TRBJ2-5; clone_size: NA; v_call: TRBV5-1; cdr3_aa: CASSLALAGGGETQYF; cdr3_nt: TGCGCCAGCAGCTTGGCGCTGGCGGGAGGGGGAGAGACCCAGTACTTC
d_call: NA; j_call: TRBJ1-4; clone_size: NA; v_call: TRBV29-1; cdr3_aa: CSVGSGPGGPRGEKLFF; cdr3_nt: TGCAGCGTTGGGAGCGGTCCTGGTGGGCCCAGAGGGGAAAAACTGTTTTTT
d_call: NA; j_call: TRBJ1-4; clone_size: NA; v_call: TRBV7-9; cdr3_aa: CASSLGSGSREKLFF; cdr3_nt: TGTGCCAGCAGCTTAGGCAGCGGCAGCCGCGAAAAACTGTTTTTT
d_call: NA; j_call: TRBJ1-2; clone_size: NA; v_call: TRBV19; cdr3_aa: CASSIVDSYGYTF; cdr3_nt: TGTGCCAGTAGTATAGTAGACAGCTATGGCTACACCTTC
d_call: TRBD2; j_call: TRBJ2-7; clone_size: NA; v_call: TRBV4-3; cdr3_aa: CASSQAPSGRAAEQYF; cdr3_nt: TGCGCCAGCAGCCAAGCCCCTAGCGGGAGGGCCGCCGAGCAGTACTTC
d_call: TRBD1; j_call: TRBJ2-5; clone_size: NA; v_call: TRBV18; cdr3_aa: CASSPGTAQRSQYF; cdr3_nt: TGTGCCAGCTCACCAGGGACAGCTCAGCGGTCCCAGTACTTC
d_call: TRBD2; j_call: TRBJ2-7; clone_size: NA; v_call: TRBV4-2; cdr3_aa: CASSRTVGTSGRDEQYF; cdr3_nt: TGTGCCAGCAGCCGAACGGTCGGGACTAGCGGGAGGGATGAGCAGTACTTC